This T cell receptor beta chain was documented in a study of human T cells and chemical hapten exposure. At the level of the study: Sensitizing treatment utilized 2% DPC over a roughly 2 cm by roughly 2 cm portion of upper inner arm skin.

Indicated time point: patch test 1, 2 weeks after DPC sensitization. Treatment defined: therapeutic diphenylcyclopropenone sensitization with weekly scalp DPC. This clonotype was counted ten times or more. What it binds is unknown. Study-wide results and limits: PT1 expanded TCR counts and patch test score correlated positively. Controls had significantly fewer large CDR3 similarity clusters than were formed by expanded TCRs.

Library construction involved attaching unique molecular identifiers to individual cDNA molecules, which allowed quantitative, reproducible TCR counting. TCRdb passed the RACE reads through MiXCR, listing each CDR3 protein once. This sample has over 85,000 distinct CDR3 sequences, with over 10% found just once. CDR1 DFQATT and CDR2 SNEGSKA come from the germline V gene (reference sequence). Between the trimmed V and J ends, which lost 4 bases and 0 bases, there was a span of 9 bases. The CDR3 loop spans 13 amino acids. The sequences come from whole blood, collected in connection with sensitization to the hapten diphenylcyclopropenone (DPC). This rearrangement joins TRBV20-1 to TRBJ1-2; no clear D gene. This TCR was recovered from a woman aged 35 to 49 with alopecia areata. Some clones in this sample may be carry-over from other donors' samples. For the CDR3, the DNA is TGCAGTGCTAAGGGCAGTCCTAACTATGGCTACACCTTC. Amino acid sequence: CSAKGSPNYGYTF.